This TCR beta chain was captured by sequencing in a study of cytomegalovirus exposure and HLA in healthy donors. Across the whole study: The Caucasian-associated ancestry cluster held roughly 80% of around 380 genotyped donors.

Whole-study results and caveats: A previous analysis found most TCR beta V segments productive roughly 87% or roughly 30% of the time.

The donors were healthy bone marrow donors. About this clone: Antigen: not known.

PCR primers comprised 60 Vbeta and 13 Jbeta primers. Original handling: The authors later counted tens of millions of unique TCR beta chains, approximately 10 million of them shared. This table comes from immunoSEQ multiplex PCR, and its TCRdb copy is limited to in-frame clones, with some not included. D and trimming were read from the DNA, whereas the V and J calls and clone size are those reported in that table. The sample contains 110,000 to 150,000 clones, around 78% of which appear only once. Specimen: PBMCs. This sequence originates from a woman aged 18-30 years in good health and CMV-seropositive.

The CDR3 is CASSHGQGANEKLFF. The CDR3 DNA sequence: TGCGCCAGCAGCCACGGACAGGGCGCTAATGAAAAACTGTTTTTT. This rearrangement joins TRBV5-1 to TRBJ1-4; TRBD1 matches at 8 bases. Trimming at V came to 4 bases and at J to 3 bases, leaving 5 bases not matched to a gene. The CDR3 consists of 15 residues. CDR1 is SGHRS and CDR2 is YFSETQ in the germline V gene.